These 5 T cell receptor beta chains originate from one sample sequenced in a study of CD8 T cells in ankylosing spondylitis. Using its own MiXCR run on the 5' RACE reads, TCRdb lists one record per CDR3 protein. Of a few hundred thousand distinct CDR3 sequences in the sample, roughly a tenth were seen once. Sequenced material: blood, either unsorted or a sorted T cell fraction (not recorded which). The receptors originated from a male donor with ankylosing spondylitis or in good health (not recorded which).

This clonotype was recorded many times. This chain joins TRBV12-3 or TRBV12-4 and TRBJ1-2; D remains ambiguous. V lost 5 bases and J lost 4, with 14 bases in between. This CDR3 region has 14 residues. CDR3 sequence: CASSPLSVSYGYTF. In nucleotides, the CDR3 is TGTGCCAGCAGTCCACTCTCCGTAAGCTATGGCTACACCTTC.

The rearrangement links TRBV20-1 to TRBJ2-1, with D possibly being TRBD1 (5 bases). The CDR3 is 12 amino acids. V dropped 3 bases and J dropped 7 bases, with 10 bases sitting between them. Germline V CDR1 and CDR2: DFQATT, SNEGSKA (reference sequence). CDR3: CSASPAGNEQFF. CDR3 nucleotide sequence: TGCAGTGCTAGCCCGGCAGGGAATGAGCAGTTCTTC.

The CDR3 sequence: CASSYSIAGENEAFF. The CDR3, as DNA: TGTGCCAGCAGTTACTCAATCGCAGGGGAGAATGAAGCTTTCTTT. This chain uses TRBV6-5 with TRBJ1-1, with D perhaps TRBD1 (6 bases). The length of the CDR3 is 15 residues. V was pared by 0 bases and J by 7 bases, with 15 bases between. The V gene's germline CDR1 is MNHEY and CDR2 SVGAGI.

In its sample, this clonotype was seen many times. This rearrangement joins TRBV6-1 to TRBJ2-3; D might be TRBD2 (7 bases). V was trimmed by 7 bases and J by 5 bases, leaving 19 bases between them. The length of the CDR3 is 15 residues. Germline V gene sequence: CDR1 MNHNS, CDR2 SASEGT. The DNA of the CDR3 is TGTGCCAGCACCCAGGGGCGGGGGACGATAGATACGCAGTATTTT. Amino acids: CASTQGRGTIDTQYF.

In its sample, this clonotype was seen many times. The gene calls are TRBV5-1 and TRBJ1-2; D uncertain. CDR1 SGHRS and CDR2 YFSETQ come from the germline V gene. Trimming left V 1 base short and J 8 bases short, with 9 bases between. The CDR3 totals 12 residues. DNA for the CDR3: TGCGCCAGCAGCTTGCCGATGGGGGGCTACACCTTC. Translated: CASSLPMGGYTF.